This T cell receptor (beta chain) was sequenced in a study of T cells in Graves' hyperthyroidism and ophthalmopathy. About the research overall: Sampling of peripheral blood happened at initial diagnosis, prior to any treatment. Points from the study as a whole: A 13 V-J signature model discriminated ophthalmopathy versus stable hyperthyroidism.

The CDR3 spans 13 residues. Looked up from germline, CDR1 is DFQATT and CDR2 is SNEGSKA (reference sequence). With 1 base clipped from V and 5 bases from J, the junction kept 0 bases outside the gene matches. This clonotype was counted ten times or more. What it recognizes is unknown. RNA transcripts yielded amplified TCR beta CDR3 regions. In the first-round RT-PCR of the TCR CDR3, the HTBI primer set was used. TCRdb redid the calling of the multiplex PCR reads with MiXCR, one entry per CDR3 protein. Seen here are under 300,000 distinct CDR3 sequences, around 15% observed once, and the top ten hold 7.9%.

Sample: blood. The chain joins TRBV20-1 to TRBJ1-4; 8 bases match TRBD1. This clonotype was sampled from a woman in her thirties or forties with Graves' hyperthyroidism. The CDR3 spells CSARGTGNEKLFF. CDR3 coding DNA: TGCAGTGCTAGAGGGACAGGGAATGAAAAACTGTTTTTT.